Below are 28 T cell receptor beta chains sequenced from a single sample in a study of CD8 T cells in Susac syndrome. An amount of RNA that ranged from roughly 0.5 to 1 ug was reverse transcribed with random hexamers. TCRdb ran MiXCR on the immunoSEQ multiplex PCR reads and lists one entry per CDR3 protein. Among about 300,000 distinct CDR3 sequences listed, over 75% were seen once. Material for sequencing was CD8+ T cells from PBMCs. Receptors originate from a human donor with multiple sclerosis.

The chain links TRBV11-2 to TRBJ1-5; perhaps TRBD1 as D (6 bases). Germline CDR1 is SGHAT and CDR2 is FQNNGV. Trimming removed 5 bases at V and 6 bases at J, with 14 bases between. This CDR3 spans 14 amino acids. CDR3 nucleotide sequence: TGTGCCAGCAGCCCGGGGACACCGCGTCAGCCCCAGCATTTT. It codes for CASSPGTPRQPQHF.

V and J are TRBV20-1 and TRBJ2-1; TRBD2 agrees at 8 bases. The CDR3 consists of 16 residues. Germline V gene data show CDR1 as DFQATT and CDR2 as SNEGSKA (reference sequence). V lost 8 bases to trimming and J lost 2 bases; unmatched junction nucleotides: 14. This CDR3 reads CSPLDHLREAYNEQFF. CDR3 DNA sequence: TGCAGTCCCCTGGACCACTTGCGGGAGGCCTACAATGAGCAGTTCTTC.

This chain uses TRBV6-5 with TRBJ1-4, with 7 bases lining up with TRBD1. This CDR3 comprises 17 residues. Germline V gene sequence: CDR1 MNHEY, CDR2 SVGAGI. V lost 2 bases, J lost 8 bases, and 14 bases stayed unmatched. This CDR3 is CASSYGQGGPLGEKLFF. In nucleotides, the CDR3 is TGTGCCAGCAGTTACGGGCAGGGGGGCCCATTGGGCGAAAAACTGTTTTTT.

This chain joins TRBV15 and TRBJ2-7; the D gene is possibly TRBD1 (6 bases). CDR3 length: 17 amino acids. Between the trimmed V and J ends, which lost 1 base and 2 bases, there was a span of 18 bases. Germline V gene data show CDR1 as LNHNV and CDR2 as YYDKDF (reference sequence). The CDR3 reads CATSRGSPGTYPYEQYF. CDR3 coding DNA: TGTGCCACCAGCAGAGGATCCCCCGGGACATATCCCTACGAGCAGTACTTC.

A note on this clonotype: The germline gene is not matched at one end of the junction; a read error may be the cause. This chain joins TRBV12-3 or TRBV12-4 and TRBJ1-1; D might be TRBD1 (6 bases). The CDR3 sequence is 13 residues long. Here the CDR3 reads CAGSLGGRTEAFF. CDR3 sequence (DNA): TGTGCCGGCAGTTTGGGGGGCCGGACTGAAGCTTTCTTT.

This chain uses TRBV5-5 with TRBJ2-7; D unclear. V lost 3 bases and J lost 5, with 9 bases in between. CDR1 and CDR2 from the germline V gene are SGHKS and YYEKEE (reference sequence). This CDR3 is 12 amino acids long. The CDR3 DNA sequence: TGTGCCAGCAGCTGGTTGACGGACGAGCAGTACTTC. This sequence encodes CASSWLTDEQYF.

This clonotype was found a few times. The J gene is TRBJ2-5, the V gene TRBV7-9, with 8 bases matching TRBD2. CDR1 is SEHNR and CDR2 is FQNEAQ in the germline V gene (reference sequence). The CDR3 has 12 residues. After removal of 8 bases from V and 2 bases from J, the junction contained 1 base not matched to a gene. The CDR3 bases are TGTGCCAGCCGGGGGGGTCAAGAGACCCAGTACTTC. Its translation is CASRGGQETQYF.

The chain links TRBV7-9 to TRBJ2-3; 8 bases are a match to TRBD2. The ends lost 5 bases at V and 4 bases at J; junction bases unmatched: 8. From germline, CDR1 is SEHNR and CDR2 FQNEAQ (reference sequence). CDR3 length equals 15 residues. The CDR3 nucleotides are TGTGCCAGCAGCCCTACTAGCGGATGGGCAGATACGCAGTATTTT. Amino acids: CASSPTSGWADTQYF.

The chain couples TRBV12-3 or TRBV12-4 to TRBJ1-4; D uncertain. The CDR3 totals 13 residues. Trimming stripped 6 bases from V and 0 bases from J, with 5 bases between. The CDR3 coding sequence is TGTGCCAGCAGGCCGGCAACTAATGAAAAACTGTTTTTT. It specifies CASRPATNEKLFF.

The chain's CDR3 is CASSTPEDGQETQYF. The DNA for the CDR3 is TGTGCCAGCAGCACCCCAGAGGACGGCCAAGAGACCCAGTACTTC. The chain uses TRBV7-6 and TRBJ2-5; D is unresolved. Trimming left V 5 bases short and J 1 base short, with 14 bases between. The CDR3 has 15 residues. Germline CDR1 is SGHVS and CDR2 is FNYEAQ.

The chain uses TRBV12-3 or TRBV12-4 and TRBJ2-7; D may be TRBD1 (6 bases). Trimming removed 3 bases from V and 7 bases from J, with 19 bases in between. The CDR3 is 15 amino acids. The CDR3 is CASSFPPSGVEEQYF. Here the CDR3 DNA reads TGTGCCAGCAGTTTCCCTCCTTCAGGGGTGGAAGAGCAGTACTTC.

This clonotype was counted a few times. CDR3 loop: CASSPPGLEGYEQYF. CDR3 DNA: TGTGCCAGCTCACCCCCGGGACTAGAAGGCTACGAGCAGTACTTC. The chain joins TRBV18 to TRBJ2-7; 8 bases match TRBD2. The ends lost 3 bases at V and 3 bases at J; junction bases unmatched: 7. CDR3 length equals 15 residues. CDR1 and CDR2 from the germline V gene are KGHSH and LQKENI.

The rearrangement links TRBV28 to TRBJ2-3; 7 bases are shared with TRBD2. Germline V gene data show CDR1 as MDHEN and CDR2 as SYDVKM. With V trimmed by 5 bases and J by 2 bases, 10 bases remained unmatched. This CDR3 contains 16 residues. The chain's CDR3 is CASSPRVAGNTDTQYF. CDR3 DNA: TGTGCCAGCAGTCCCAGAGTAGCGGGCAACACAGATACGCAGTATTTT.

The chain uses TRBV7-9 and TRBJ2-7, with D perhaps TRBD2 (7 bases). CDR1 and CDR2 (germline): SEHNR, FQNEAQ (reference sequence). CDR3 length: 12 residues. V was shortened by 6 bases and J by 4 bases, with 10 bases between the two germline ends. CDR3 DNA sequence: TGTGCCAGCAGAGGGGGGGATTACGAGCAGTACTTC. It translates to CASRGGDYEQYF.

CDR3 sequence: CATSDSGRETQYF. In DNA, the CDR3 is TGTGCCACCAGTGATTCAGGTCGCGAGACCCAGTACTTC. The chain is built from TRBV24-1 and TRBJ2-5; no clear D. The CDR3 consists of 13 residues. Germline lookup yields CDR1 KGHDR and CDR2 SFDVKD. V lost 2 bases and J lost 5, with 8 bases in between.

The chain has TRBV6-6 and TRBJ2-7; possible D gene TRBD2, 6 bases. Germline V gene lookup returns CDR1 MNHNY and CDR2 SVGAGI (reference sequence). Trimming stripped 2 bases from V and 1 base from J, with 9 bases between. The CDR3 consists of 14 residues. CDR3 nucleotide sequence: TGTGCCAGCAGTTACGGGCGGGATTCCTACGAGCAGTACTTC. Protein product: CASSYGRDSYEQYF.

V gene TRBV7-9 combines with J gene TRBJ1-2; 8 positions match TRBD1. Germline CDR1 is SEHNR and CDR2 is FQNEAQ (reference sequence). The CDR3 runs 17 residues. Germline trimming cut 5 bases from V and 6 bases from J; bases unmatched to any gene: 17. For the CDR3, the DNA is TGTGCCAGCAGCACCCCAAACTCCGGACAGGGTAAAAATGGCTACACCTTC. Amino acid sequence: CASSTPNSGQGKNGYTF.

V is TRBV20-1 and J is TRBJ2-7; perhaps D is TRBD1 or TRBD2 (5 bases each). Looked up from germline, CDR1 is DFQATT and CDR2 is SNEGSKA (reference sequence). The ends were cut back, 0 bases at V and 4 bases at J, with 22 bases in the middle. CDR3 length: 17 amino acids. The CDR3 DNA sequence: TGCAGTGCTAGAGAACAGGAGCGGAAGGCAGGGATTTACGAGCAGTACTTC. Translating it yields CSAREQERKAGIYEQYF.

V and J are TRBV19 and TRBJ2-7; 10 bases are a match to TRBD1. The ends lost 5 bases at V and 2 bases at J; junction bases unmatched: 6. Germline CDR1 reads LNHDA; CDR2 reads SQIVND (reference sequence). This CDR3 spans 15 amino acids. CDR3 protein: CASSEGQGGTYEQYF. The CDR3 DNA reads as TGTGCCAGTAGTGAAGGACAGGGGGGGACCTACGAGCAGTACTTC.

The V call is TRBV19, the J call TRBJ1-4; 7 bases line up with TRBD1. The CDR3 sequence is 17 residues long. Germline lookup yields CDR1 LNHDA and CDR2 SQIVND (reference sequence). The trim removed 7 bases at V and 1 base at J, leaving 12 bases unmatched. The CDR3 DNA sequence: TGTGCCAGTACCAACCCTCGACAGGGACTAACTAATGAAAAACTGTTTTTT. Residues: CASTNPRQGLTNEKLFF.

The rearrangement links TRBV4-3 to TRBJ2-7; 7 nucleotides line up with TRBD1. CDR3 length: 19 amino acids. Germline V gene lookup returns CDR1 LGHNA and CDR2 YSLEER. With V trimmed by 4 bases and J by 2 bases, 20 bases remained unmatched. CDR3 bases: TGCGCCAGCAGCCCTCATAAAGCAAGGACAGGTTTATTACCCTACGAGCAGTACTTC. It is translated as CASSPHKARTGLLPYEQYF.

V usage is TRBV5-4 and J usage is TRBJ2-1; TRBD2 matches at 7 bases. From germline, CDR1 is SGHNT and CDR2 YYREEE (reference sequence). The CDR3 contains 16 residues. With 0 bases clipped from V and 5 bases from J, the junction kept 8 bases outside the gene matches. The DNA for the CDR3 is TGTGCCAGCAGCTTGGGGGGGACTACCTCTCACAATGAGCAGTTCTTC. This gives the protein CASSLGGTTSHNEQFF.

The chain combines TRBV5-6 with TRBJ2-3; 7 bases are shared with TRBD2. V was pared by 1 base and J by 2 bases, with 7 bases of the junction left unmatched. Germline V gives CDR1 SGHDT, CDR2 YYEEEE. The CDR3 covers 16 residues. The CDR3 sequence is CASSLMGRLATDTQYF. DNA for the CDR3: TGTGCCAGCAGCTTGATGGGCAGACTAGCCACAGATACGCAGTATTTT.

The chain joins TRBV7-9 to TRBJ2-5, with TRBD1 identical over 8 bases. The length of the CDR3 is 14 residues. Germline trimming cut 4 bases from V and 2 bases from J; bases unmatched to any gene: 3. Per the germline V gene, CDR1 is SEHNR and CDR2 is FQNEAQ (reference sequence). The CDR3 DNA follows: TGTGCCAGCAGCTCCCGGACAGGGCAAGAGACCCAGTACTTC. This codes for CASSSRTGQETQYF.

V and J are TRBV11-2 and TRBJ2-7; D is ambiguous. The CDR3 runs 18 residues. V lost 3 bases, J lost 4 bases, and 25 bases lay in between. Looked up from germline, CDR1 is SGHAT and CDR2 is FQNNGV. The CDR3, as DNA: TGTGCCAGCAGCTTGGTACTTGGGAAGGCTTCGCCGCGGTACGAGCAGTACTTC. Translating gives CASSLVLGKASPRYEQYF.

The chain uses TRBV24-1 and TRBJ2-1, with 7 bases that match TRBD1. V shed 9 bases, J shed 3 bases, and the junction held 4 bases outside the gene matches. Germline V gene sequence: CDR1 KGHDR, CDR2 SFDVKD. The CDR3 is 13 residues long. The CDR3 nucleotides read TGTGCCACCGAAGACAGGGTCTACAATGAGCAGTTCTTC. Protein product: CATEDRVYNEQFF.

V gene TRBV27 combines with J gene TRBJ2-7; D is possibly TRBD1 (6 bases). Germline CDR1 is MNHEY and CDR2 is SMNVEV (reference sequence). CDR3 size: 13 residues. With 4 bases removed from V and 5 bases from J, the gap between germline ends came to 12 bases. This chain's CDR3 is CASSSLNRDEQYF. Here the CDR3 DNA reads TGTGCCAGCAGTTCTTTAAACAGGGACGAGCAGTACTTC.

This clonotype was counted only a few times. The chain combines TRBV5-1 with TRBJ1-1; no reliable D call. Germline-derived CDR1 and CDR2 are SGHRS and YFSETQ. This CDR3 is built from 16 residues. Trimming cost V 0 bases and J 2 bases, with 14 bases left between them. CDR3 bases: TGCGCCAGCAGCTTGGTGACGGGCCCAGCCAACACTGAAGCTTTCTTT. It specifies CASSLVTGPANTEAFF.